This T cell receptor (beta chain) was captured in a study of vaccination effects on CD4 cells after COVID-19. At the level of the study: The median interval between the second dose and post-vaccine sampling was 72 days.

The CDR3 has 15 residues. V was pared by 7 bases and J by 0 bases, with 6 bases of the junction left unmatched. Germline CDR1 is KGHDR and CDR2 is SFDVKD. Sequencing was preceded by expansion of antigen-specific CD4+ T cells with viral peptide pools in the ViraFEST assay. Culture proceeded for roughly ten days, and CD4+ T cells were then isolated. Either the mRNA-1273 or the BNT162b2 vaccine was given to participants as two doses. To note about this clone: Its antigen remains unknown.

Assay: immunoSEQ multiplex PCR; the TCRdb copy retains only in-frame clones and omits some. The sample records about 28,000 clones, about 73% being singletons. Material: CD4+ T cells from PBMCs cultured with HCoV-NL63 spike peptides, obtained after COVID-19 vaccination. This TCR was sampled from a human donor who received a COVID-19 vaccine. The chain combines TRBV24-1 with TRBJ2-5, with 8 bases that match TRBD1. The CDR3 reads CATRGTGPYQETQYF. The CDR3 DNA is TGTGCCACCAGGGGGACAGGACCCTACCAAGAGACCCAGTACTTC.